This entry lists 18 T cell receptor beta chains sequenced from one sample in a study of T cell repertoires and HLA-DP antigens. Their antigen targets remain unknown. Generated by immunoSEQ multiplex PCR, the TCRdb table keeps only in-frame clones and is missing some. The table has 65,000 to 95,000 clones, around 80% seen once. Material for sequencing was CD4+ T cells from PBMCs. These receptor sequences come from a man aged 60-69 years in good health and CMV-seronegative.

The J gene is TRBJ2-7, the V gene TRBV5-5; TRBD2 might be the D (5 bases). This CDR3 spans 15 amino acids. V lost 0 bases and J lost 2, with 12 bases in between. Germline V gives CDR1 SGHKS, CDR2 YYEKEE (reference sequence). The CDR3, as DNA: TGTGCCAGCAGCTTGGGGGTGGGAGACACCTACGAGCAGTACTTC. This sequence encodes CASSLGVGDTYEQYF.

This clone was observed a few times. The chain joins TRBV19 to TRBJ1-5, with unresolved D. Per the germline V gene, CDR1 is LNHDA and CDR2 is SQIVND (reference sequence). The CDR3 spans 18 residues. V lost 7 bases and J lost 0, with 22 bases in between. CDR3 in DNA: TGTGCCAGTACCAGAAGGAGCAGCGACCTTTATAGCAATCAGCCCCAGCATTTT. Its protein is CASTRRSSDLYSNQPQHF.

This clone has a handful of counts. The genes are TRBV7-2 and TRBJ1-6; 8 bases match TRBD1. Germline assignment: CDR1 SGHTA and CDR2 FQGNSA. The CDR3 is made up of 14 amino acids. The V segment lost 5 bases and the J segment 7 bases; nucleotides outside the gene matches: 4. CDR3 DNA: TGTGCCAGCAGCAAGGACAGGGTAAATTCACCCCTCCACTTT. Protein sequence: CASSKDRVNSPLHF. Using reference TRBV7-2 and TRBJ1-6 for the parts outside the CDR3, the full variable domain is GAGVSQSPSNKVTEKGKDVELRCDPISGHTALYWYRQSLGQGLEFLIYFQGNSAPDKSGLPSDRFSAERTGGSVSTLTIQRTQQEDSAVYLCASSKDRVNSPLHFGNGTRLTVT.

The sample holds many counts of this clone. The chain carries TRBV27 and TRBJ2-1; 13 bases align to TRBD2. The V gene's germline CDR1 is MNHEY and CDR2 SMNVEV (reference sequence). The CDR3 has 20 residues. Trimming at V came to 5 bases and at J to 3 bases, leaving 16 bases not matched to a gene. The DNA of the CDR3 is TGTGCCAGCAGTCCCCGAGGGGGGCTACTAGCGGGAGGGTTCTACAATGAGCAGTTCTTC. Translating gives CASSPRGGLLAGGFYNEQFF.

The CDR3 DNA reads TGCGCCAGCAGCCCGCGGGGAGGCCAGGGAGATGAGCAGTTCTTC. It encodes CASSPRGGQGDEQFF. The chain couples TRBV5-1 to TRBJ2-1, with TRBD2 as a possible D gene (6 bases). The CDR3 spans 15 residues. The V gene lost 4 bases and the J gene lost 8 bases, with 19 bases spanning the gap. Per germline, CDR1 SGHRS and CDR2 YFSETQ.

This sequence joins TRBV4-2 and TRBJ2-2; D may correspond to TRBD1 or TRBD2 (6 bases each). Per germline, CDR1 LGHNA and CDR2 YNFKEQ. This CDR3 has 14 amino acids. V lost 6 bases, J lost 6 bases, and 14 bases lay in between. This chain's CDR3 is CASSNGGGPGELFF. CDR3 coding DNA: TGTGCCAGCAGTAATGGAGGGGGACCCGGGGAGCTGTTTTTT.

The chain links TRBV5-1 to TRBJ2-7, with D perhaps TRBD1 (7 bases). Trimming took off 5 bases at V and 2 bases at J, with 14 bases between the two ends. Per the germline V gene, CDR1 is SGHRS and CDR2 is YFSETQ. The CDR3 loop spans 14 amino acids. The CDR3 DNA follows: TGCGCCAGCAGGTATGACAGGGAGGCCTACGAGCAGTACGTC. Its translation is CASRYDREAYEQYV.

As to this clone: One end of the junction varies from germline; a read error may be responsible. The chain combines TRBV6-5 with TRBJ2-3; no firm D call. The CDR3 has 13 amino acids. Germline-derived CDR1 and CDR2 are MNHEY and SVGAGI. The CDR3 loop is CASSLESTDTQFF. CDR3 DNA: TGTGCCAGCAGTCTAGAGAGCACAGATACGCAGTTTTTT.

The chain combines TRBV27 with TRBJ1-1; a possible D gene is TRBD1 (5 bases). Deletions cut 3 bases from V and 8 bases from J, with 22 bases between. The CDR3 is made up of 16 amino acids. The V gene's germline CDR1 is MNHEY and CDR2 SMNVEV (reference sequence). CDR3 region: CASSFAARDRTSEAFF. Here the CDR3 DNA reads TGTGCCAGCAGTTTCGCCGCGAGGGACCGAACCAGCGAAGCTTTCTTT.

The CDR3 DNA reads TGTGCCAGCAGTCCGGCGGACAGATATGGCTACACCTTC. It yields the protein CASSPADRYGYTF. The chain combines TRBV6-6 with TRBJ1-2; D perhaps matches TRBD1 (6 bases). Germline values: CDR1 MNHNY, CDR2 SVGAGI (reference sequence). The germline V and J ends were trimmed by 5 bases and 5 bases, with 12 bases remaining between them. CDR3 length: 13 residues.

CDR3 protein: CAWSRSHSNQPQHF. Written as DNA, the CDR3 is TGTGCCTGGAGCCGGAGCCATAGCAATCAGCCCCAGCATTTT. The chain has TRBV30 and TRBJ1-5; D remains unclear. This CDR3 is 14 amino acids long. CDR1 GTSNPN and CDR2 SVGIG come from the germline V gene (reference sequence). With 3 bases removed from V and 0 bases from J, the gap between germline ends came to 9 bases.

The chain recombines TRBV11-3 with TRBJ2-1; 11 nucleotides line up with TRBD2. The CDR3 is 15 residues long. The germline gives CDR1 SGHNT, CDR2 YENEEA. With 1 base clipped from V and 7 bases from J, the junction kept 3 bases outside the gene matches. CDR3 sequence: CASSLGLAGRNEQFF. DNA of the CDR3: TGTGCCAGCAGCTTAGGACTAGCGGGGAGGAATGAGCAGTTCTTC.

CDR3 nucleotides: TGCGCCAGCAGCCAAGGTTGGCAGGGACGTAAGGGCGACGAGCAGTACTTC. It yields the protein CASSQGWQGRKGDEQYF. J is TRBJ2-7 and V is TRBV4-1; D possibly uses TRBD1 or TRBD2 (5 bases each). Germline V lookup: CDR1 MGHRA, CDR2 YSYEKL. The CDR3 has 17 amino acids. With 1 base removed from V and 5 bases from J, the gap between germline ends came to 21 bases.

This chain links TRBV7-2 with TRBJ2-5; 7 bases agree with TRBD1. After removal of 6 bases from V and 2 bases from J, the junction contained 6 bases not matched to a gene. Germline CDR1 and CDR2: SGHTA and FQGNSA. The CDR3 extends over 14 amino acids. As DNA, the CDR3 is TGTGCCAGCAGGCTGGACAGGAATCAAGAGACCCAGTACTTC. It translates to CASRLDRNQETQYF.

The chain links TRBV9 to TRBJ2-1, with 10 bases aligning to TRBD2. Trimming at V came to 0 bases and at J to 6 bases, leaving 3 bases not matched to a gene. The CDR3 spans 15 residues. The germline V gene encodes CDR1 SGDLS and CDR2 YYNGEE. The CDR3 DNA is TGTGCCAGCAGCGTAGGGGCTAGCGGGAGCAATGAGCAGTTCTTC. Its translation is CASSVGASGSNEQFF. The entire variable domain, with the rest obtained from reference TRBV9 and TRBJ2-1, is as follows: DSGVTQTPKHLITATGQRVTLRCSPRSGDLSVYWYQQSLDQGLQFLIQYYNGEERAKGNILERFSAQQFPDLHSELNLSSLELGDSALYFCASSVGASGSNEQFFGPGTRLTVL.

This chain uses TRBV30 with TRBJ2-6; tentatively, D is TRBD1 (5 bases). This CDR3 is built from 16 residues. Germline V gene lookup returns CDR1 GTSNPN and CDR2 SVGIG (reference sequence). V was clipped by 3 bases and J by 2 bases, with 14 bases between them. DNA of the CDR3: TGTGCCTGGAGGGTGCAGGGTGAGACTGGGGCCAACGTCCTGACTTTC. Translating gives CAWRVQGETGANVLTF.

The chain combines TRBV5-1 with TRBJ2-2, with TRBD1 identical over 8 bases. The CDR3 loop spans 15 amino acids. V lost 8 bases to trimming and J lost 3 bases; unmatched junction nucleotides: 9. Germline V gene lookup returns CDR1 SGHRS and CDR2 YFSETQ. The CDR3 reads CASYRDRLDTGELFF. CDR3 sequence (DNA): TGCGCCAGTTACCGGGACAGGCTCGACACCGGGGAGCTGTTTTTT.

This clone was counted a single time. The chain uses TRBV9 and TRBJ2-5; TRBD1 aligns across 7 bases. The germline V gene has CDR1 SGDLS and CDR2 YYNGEE. This CDR3 is 13 amino acids long. V lost 4 bases to trimming and J lost 3 bases; unmatched junction nucleotides: 3. CDR3 region: CASSRDSKETQYF. CDR3 nucleotide sequence: TGTGCCAGCAGCCGGGACAGTAAAGAGACCCAGTACTTC.